These 27 T cell receptor beta chains share one sample of origin, sequenced in a study of post-analysis software for immune sequencing data. Study-level points and caveats: Patients used about 5 TRBV segments, including TRBV5-6, TRBV5-1 and TRBV20-1, more often than controls.

Unique-molecular-identifier-tagged TCR beta cDNA libraries were used. TCRdb independently ran MiXCR on the PCR reads; one entry per CDR3 protein. The sample contains hundreds of thousands of distinct CDR3 sequences, roughly half of which appear only once. The antigens of these receptors remain unknown. The source material was blood. Receptor source: a girl aged 5-17 years with multiple sclerosis.

The CDR3 DNA is TGTGCCAGCAGCAGACTAGAGGGAGGGGGGTATTTT. It codes for CASSRLEGGGYF. The genes are TRBV7-8 and TRBJ2-3; a weak D match, TRBD2 (7 bases). The length of the CDR3 is 12 residues. From germline, CDR1 is SGHVS and CDR2 FQNEAQ. Trimming pared 5 bases from V and 14 bases from J, leaving 17 bases between.

This clonotype was detected a few times. The V call is TRBV6-6, the J call TRBJ1-5, with 8 bases aligning to TRBD1. V gave up 7 bases and J gave up 7 bases; unmatched junction bases: 9. The CDR3 runs to 14 residues. Germline V gives CDR1 MNHNY, CDR2 SVGAGI (reference sequence). The CDR3, as DNA: TGTGCCAGCAACCTAGACAGGGGTGGGCAGCCCCAGCATTTT. Amino acids: CASNLDRGGQPQHF.

This chain links TRBV6-1 with TRBJ2-3; D is unresolved. V shed 4 bases and J shed 2 bases, with 10 bases lying between them. The CDR3 sequence is 14 residues long. Germline V gene sequence: CDR1 MNHNS, CDR2 SASEGT. CDR3 protein: CASSVLGYTDTQYF. CDR3 coding DNA: TGTGCCAGCAGTGTCCTCGGCTACACAGATACGCAGTATTTT.

This clonotype was detected only a few times. The V and J genes are TRBV10-3 and TRBJ2-7; 7 positions match TRBD1. V trimming: 2 bases; J trimming: 5 bases; junction bases outside the gene matches: 6. This CDR3 is built from 14 residues. Germline-derived CDR1 and CDR2 are ENHRY and SYGVKD. The CDR3 DNA reads TGTGCCATCAGTGAGGGGGGACAGATCAACGAGCAGTACTTC. Translating gives CAISEGGQINEQYF.

This clonotype appeared a few times. V gene TRBV6-2 or TRBV6-3 combines with J gene TRBJ1-2; 7 bases map to TRBD1. The CDR3 spans 13 residues. Trimming removed 3 bases from V and 7 bases from J; junction bases left unmatched: 5. In germline, CDR1 is MNHEY, CDR2 SVGEGT. The CDR3 is CASSYGQEFGYTF. CDR3 sequence (DNA): TGTGCCAGCAGTTATGGACAGGAGTTTGGCTACACCTTC.

This clonotype came up a few times. V usage is TRBV10-3 and J usage is TRBJ2-5, with D possibly TRBD1 on 5 matching bases. Germline CDR1 reads ENHRY; CDR2 reads SYGVKD. Trimming stripped 3 bases from V and 5 bases from J, with 13 bases between. The CDR3 is 14 amino acids. The CDR3 loop is CAISDPEGVETQYF. In DNA, the CDR3 is TGTGCCATCAGTGACCCAGAAGGGGTGGAGACCCAGTACTTC.

Only a few counts were recorded for this clonotype. V is TRBV6-5 and J is TRBJ2-5; 10 bases are shared with TRBD2. V lost 4 bases and J lost 5; bases outside the gene matches: 16. Germline assignment: CDR1 MNHEY and CDR2 SVGAGI. The CDR3 is 18 residues long. The CDR3 region has the DNA TGTGCCAGCAGTTCGGCTCCTAGCGGGAGTGGGGCTGGTGAGACCCAGTACTTC. Translating gives CASSSAPSGSGAGETQYF.

The chain combines TRBV20-1 with TRBJ2-7; 10 bases are shared with TRBD2. The V gene end was trimmed by 2 bases and the J gene end by 7 bases; junction bases not matched to a gene: 14. Germline CDR1 DFQATT, CDR2 SNEGSKA (reference sequence). CDR3 size: 16 residues. CDR3: CSARRTSGTSRGEQYF. CDR3 sequence (DNA): TGCAGTGCTAGACGCACTAGCGGGACATCCCGAGGGGAGCAGTACTTC.

This chain joins TRBV20-1 and TRBJ2-7; maybe TRBD2 (6 bases). Trimming shortened V by 1 base and J by 0 bases, and 13 bases separated the two germline ends. The CDR3 is 15 residues long. Germline values: CDR1 DFQATT, CDR2 SNEGSKA (reference sequence). The CDR3 nucleotides read TGCAGTGCTAGAGCTTTAGTGGGAGGCTCCTACGAGCAGTACTTC. Residues: CSARALVGGSYEQYF.

J is TRBJ1-2 and V is TRBV10-2, with TRBD1 identical over 7 bases. V lost 3 bases, J lost 6 bases, and 4 bases stayed unmatched. The CDR3 contains 13 residues. Germline assignment: CDR1 WSHSY and CDR2 SAAADI. CDR3: CASSDPTGNGYTF. As DNA, the CDR3 is TGCGCCAGCAGTGACCCGACAGGGAATGGCTACACCTTC.

This clonotype occurred a few times. V and J are TRBV12-3 or TRBV12-4 and TRBJ2-5, with D tentatively TRBD1 (6 bases). Trimming left V 9 bases short and J 4 bases short, with 9 bases between. The CDR3 spans 11 residues. The CDR3 nucleotides are TGTGCCAGTGAACAGGGAGAGACCCAGTACTTC. Its translation: CASEQGETQYF.

The table lists this clonotype with a few counts. The chain has TRBV7-3 and TRBJ2-5, with D possibly being TRBD1 (6 bases). The ends were cut back, 5 bases at V and 1 base at J, with 11 bases in the middle. The CDR3 is 14 residues long. CDR1 is SGHTA and CDR2 is FQGTGA in the germline V gene. The CDR3 here is CASSQTGFQETQYF. CDR3 sequence (DNA): TGTGCCAGCAGCCAGACAGGTTTCCAAGAGACCCAGTACTTC. The whole variable domain, filled in from reference TRBV7-3 and TRBJ2-5, reads GAGVSQTPSNKVTEKGKYVELRCDPISGHTALYWYRQSLGQGPEFLIYFQGTGAADDSGLPNDRFFAVRPEGSVSTLKIQRTERGDSAVYLCASSQTGFQETQYFGPGTRLLVL.

The chain carries TRBV7-9 and TRBJ2-4; D possibly corresponds to TRBD1 (5 bases). Near its end, the DNA agrees better with TRBJ2-7, so the J call may be wrong. The CDR3 contains 13 residues. Germline lookup yields CDR1 SEHNR and CDR2 FQNEAQ (reference sequence). In DNA, the CDR3 is TGTGCCAGCAGCCCAGGGATTACCGACGAGCAGTACTTC. The encoded protein is CASSPGITDEQYF.

The chain has TRBV29-1 and TRBJ2-5; 8 nucleotides align to TRBD1. Germline V gene lookup returns CDR1 SQVTM and CDR2 ANQGSEA. The CDR3 covers 14 residues. After removal of 5 bases from V and 4 bases from J, the junction contained 9 bases not matched to a gene. As DNA, the CDR3 is TGCAGCGTTCACAGGGGGAGTAGTTTAGAGACCCAGTACTTC. This sequence encodes CSVHRGSSLETQYF.

The genes are TRBV5-1 and TRBJ2-3, with TRBD2 as a possible D gene (5 bases). CDR3 length equals 15 residues. Germline V gene data show CDR1 as SGHRS and CDR2 as YFSETQ. V dropped 2 bases and J dropped 4 bases, with 14 bases sitting between them. CDR3 region: CASSFEGLRPDTQYF. For the CDR3, the DNA is TGCGCCAGCAGCTTTGAGGGCTTGAGGCCAGATACGCAGTATTTT.

The CDR3 loop reads CASRLGLAYEQYF. CDR3 DNA: TGTGCCAGCAGATTGGGACTAGCCTACGAGCAGTACTTC. The chain carries TRBV12-3 or TRBV12-4 and TRBJ2-7; 8 bases fit TRBD2. V was clipped by 6 bases and J by 2 bases; unmatched bases: 3. The CDR3 loop spans 13 amino acids.

A few counts support this clonotype. The V gene is TRBV29-1, the J gene TRBJ2-7, with 8 bases fitting TRBD1. Germline values: CDR1 SQVTM, CDR2 ANQGSEA. This CDR3 is built from 13 residues. V lost 6 bases and J lost 5; bases outside the gene matches: 9. The chain's CDR3 is CSVAGQGSHEQYF. The CDR3 DNA is TGCAGCGTGGCCGGACAGGGTTCCCACGAGCAGTACTTC.

The chain uses TRBV27 and TRBJ2-7, with D perhaps matching TRBD2 (6 bases). This CDR3 has 17 amino acids. Per germline, CDR1 MNHEY and CDR2 SMNVEV (reference sequence). Trimming removed 2 bases at V and 3 bases at J, with 20 bases between. This CDR3 reads CASSLGTLGGPCYEQYF. The CDR3 coding sequence is TGTGCCAGCAGTTTAGGGACCCTCGGGGGACCCTGCTACGAGCAGTACTTC.

This clonotype was counted only a few times. V and J are TRBV27 and TRBJ2-5, with D possibly TRBD2 on 5 matching bases. The J call may be mistaken, given a closer DNA end match to TRBJ2-7. The CDR3 loop spans 16 amino acids. Germline V gene lookup returns CDR1 MNHEY and CDR2 SMNVEV (reference sequence). The DNA of the CDR3 is TGTGCCAGCACCCCGGGAAAAGGCCTCAAAACCTACGAGCAGTACTTC. Its translation: CASTPGKGLKTYEQYF.

The genes are TRBV27 and TRBJ2-7, with 8 bases matching TRBD1. Germline-derived CDR1 and CDR2 are MNHEY and SMNVEV (reference sequence). Trimming took 7 bases from V and 10 from J; bases not matched to a gene: 6. The CDR3 consists of 11 residues. The CDR3 DNA follows: TGTGCCAGCATAGCAGGGGGCGTCCAGTACTTC. Its protein is CASIAGGVQYF.

The rearrangement joins TRBV13 to TRBJ2-7; the D gene is possibly TRBD1 (6 bases). V was cut by 5 bases and J by 6 bases, with 11 bases left in between. The CDR3 sequence is 12 residues long. Germline CDR1 is PRHDT and CDR2 is FYEKMQ (reference sequence). The CDR3 sequence: CASSVQGAEQYF. The CDR3 region has the DNA TGTGCCAGCAGCGTACAGGGAGCCGAGCAGTACTTC.

The V gene is TRBV10-3, the J gene TRBJ2-3; perhaps TRBD2 as D (6 bases). CDR3 length: 16 residues. Germline CDR1 and CDR2: ENHRY and SYGVKD. Trimming cost V 4 bases and J 2 bases, with 16 bases left between them. The CDR3 nucleotides are TGTGCCATCAGTGTGCAGGGCGGGACGTCCACAGATACGCAGTATTTT. This translates into CAISVQGGTSTDTQYF.

This sequence joins TRBV25-1 and TRBJ2-7; D is tentatively TRBD1 or TRBD2 (5 bases each). Deletions cut 7 bases from V and 5 bases from J, with 15 bases between. The CDR3 is 13 amino acids. Germline CDR1 reads MGHDK; CDR2 reads SYGVNS. CDR3 nucleotide sequence: TGTGCCAGCAAAGGTTTGGGGGTGCACGAGCAGTACTTC. This gives the protein CASKGLGVHEQYF.

The V call is TRBV12-5, the J call TRBJ2-2; 8 nucleotides line up with TRBD2. CDR1 and CDR2 (germline): LGHNT, FRNRAP. The CDR3 sequence is 17 residues long. The trim removed 0 bases at V and 4 bases at J, leaving 7 bases unmatched. CDR3 in DNA: TGTGCTAGTGGTTTGGTACGGTTAGCGGGGCCCACCGGGGAGCTGTTTTTT. Encoded protein: CASGLVRLAGPTGELFF.

Worth noting for this clonotype: A junction end diverges from the germline sequence, so it may reflect a read error. The chain joins TRBV20-1 to TRBJ2-5, with D possibly being TRBD1 (5 bases). Germline V gene sequence: CDR1 DFQATT, CDR2 SNEGSKA (reference sequence). The CDR3 is 13 residues long. CDR3 residues: CGANRQFGETQYF. In nucleotides, the CDR3 is TGCGGTGCAAATCGACAGTTTGGAGAGACCCAGTACTTC.

The genes are TRBV12-3 or TRBV12-4 and TRBJ2-5; 11 bases match TRBD2. Trimming cost V 6 bases and J 4 bases; bases outside gene matches: 4. The CDR3 has 14 amino acids. In DNA, the CDR3 is TGTGCCAGCAGGACTACTAGCGGGAGAGAGACCCAGTACTTC. The encoded protein is CASRTTSGRETQYF.

V and J are TRBV12-3 or TRBV12-4 and TRBJ2-5; the match to TRBD2 covers 9 bases. This CDR3 contains 15 residues. V lost 5 bases, J lost 11 bases, and 15 bases stayed unmatched. The chain's CDR3 is CASSPIAGAVGEQYF. CDR3 DNA sequence: TGTGCCAGCAGTCCGATAGCGGGAGCCGTCGGGGAGCAGTACTTC.